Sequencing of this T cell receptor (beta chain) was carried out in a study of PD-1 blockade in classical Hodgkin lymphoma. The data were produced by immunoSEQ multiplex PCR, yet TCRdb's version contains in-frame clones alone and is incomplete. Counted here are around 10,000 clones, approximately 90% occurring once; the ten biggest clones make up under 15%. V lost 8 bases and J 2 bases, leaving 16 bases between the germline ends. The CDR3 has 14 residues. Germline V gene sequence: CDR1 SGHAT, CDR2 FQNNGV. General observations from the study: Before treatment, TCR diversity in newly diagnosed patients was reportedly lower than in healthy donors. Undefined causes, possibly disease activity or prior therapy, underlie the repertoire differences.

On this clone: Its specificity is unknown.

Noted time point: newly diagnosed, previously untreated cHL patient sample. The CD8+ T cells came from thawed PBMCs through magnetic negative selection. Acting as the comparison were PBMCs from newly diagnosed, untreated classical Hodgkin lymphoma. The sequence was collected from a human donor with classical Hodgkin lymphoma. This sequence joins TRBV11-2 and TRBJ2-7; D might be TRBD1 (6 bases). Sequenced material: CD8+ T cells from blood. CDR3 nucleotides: TGTGCCAGCGGGGGACAAGGTGGGACCTACGAGCAGTACTTC. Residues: CASGGQGGTYEQYF.